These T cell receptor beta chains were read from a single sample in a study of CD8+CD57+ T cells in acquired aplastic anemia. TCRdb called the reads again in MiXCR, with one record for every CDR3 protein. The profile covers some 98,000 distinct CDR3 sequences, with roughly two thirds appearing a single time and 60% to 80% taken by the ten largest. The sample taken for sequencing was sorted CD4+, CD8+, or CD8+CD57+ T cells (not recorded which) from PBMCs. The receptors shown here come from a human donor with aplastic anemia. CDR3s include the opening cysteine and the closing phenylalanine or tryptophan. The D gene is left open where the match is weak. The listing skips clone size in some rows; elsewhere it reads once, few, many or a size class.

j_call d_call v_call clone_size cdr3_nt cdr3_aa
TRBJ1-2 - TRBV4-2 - TGTGCCAGCAGCCAAGGCGCAGGGGCTAACTATGGCTACACCTTC CASSQGAGANYGYTF
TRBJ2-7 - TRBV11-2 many TGTGCCAGCAGCGGTTGGACGGGCTACGAGCAGTACTTC CASSGWTGYEQYF
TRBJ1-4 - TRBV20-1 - TGCAGTGCTAGAGATTGGGACGGGGACTTTCAGGAGGTCACTAATGAAAAACTGTTTTTT CSARDWDGDFQEVTNEKLFF
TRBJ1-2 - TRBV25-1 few TGTGCCAGCAGTTCCGACCAGGTGGATGGCTACACCTTC CASSSDQVDGYTF
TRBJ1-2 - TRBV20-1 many TGCAGTGCTAGCCCCCAGGGGCAATATGGCTACACCTTC CSASPQGQYGYTF
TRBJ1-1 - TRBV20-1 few TGCAGTGCTAGAAAGGGGAACTACGCTTTCTTT CSARKGNYAFF
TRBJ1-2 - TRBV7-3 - TGTGCCAGCAGCTTAACGGGGTTGTATGGCTACACCTTC CASSLTGLYGYTF
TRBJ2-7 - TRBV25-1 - TGTGCCAGCAGCTTAGTGGGGACAAGGGGCCACCAGAACTTC CASSLVGTRGHQNF
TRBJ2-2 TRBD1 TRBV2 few TGTGCCAGCAGTATCGACAGGGCCACCGGGGAGCTGTTTTTT CASSIDRATGELFF
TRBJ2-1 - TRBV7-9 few TGTGCCAGTACGACAGGCTATAACAATGAGCAGTTCTTC CASTTGYNNEQFF
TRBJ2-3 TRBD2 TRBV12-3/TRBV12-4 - TGTGCCAGCAGTAAGGAGCGGGGGGGCACAGATACGCAGTATTTT CASSKERGGTDTQYF
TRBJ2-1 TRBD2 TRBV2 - TGTGCCAGCGGTTGGGGACTAGCGGGCAATGAGCAGTTCTTC CASGWGLAGNEQFF
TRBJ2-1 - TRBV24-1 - TGTGCCACCAGTGATGGACTACCGTACAATGAGCAGTTCTTC CATSDGLPYNEQFF
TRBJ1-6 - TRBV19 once TGTGCCAGTAGGTACGGGGATAATTCACCCCTCCACTTT CASRYGDNSPLHF
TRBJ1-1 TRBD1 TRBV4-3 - TGCGCCAGCAGCCAGGACAGGGGCATGAACACTGAAGCTTTCTTT CASSQDRGMNTEAFF
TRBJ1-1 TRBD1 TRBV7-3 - TGTGCCAGCAGCCTGGGACAGGGCACTGAAGCTTTCTTT CASSLGQGTEAFF
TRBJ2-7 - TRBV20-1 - TGCAGTGCTAGAGATGGGGGGACGTACGAGCAGTACTTC CSARDGGTYEQYF
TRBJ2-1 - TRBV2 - TGTGCCAGCAGCATACGGGACACTTACAATGAGCAGTTCTTC CASSIRDTYNEQFF
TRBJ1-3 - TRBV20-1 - TGCAGTGCTATGGTGGACGGATCTGGAAACACCATATATTTT CSAMVDGSGNTIYF
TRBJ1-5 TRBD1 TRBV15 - TGTGCCACCAGCAGGGGACAGAGCAATCAGCCCCAGCATTTT CATSRGQSNQPQHF
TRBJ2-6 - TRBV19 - TGTGCCAGTAGTACCCCAAGGGGCTCTGGGGCCAACGTCCTGACTTTC CASSTPRGSGANVLTF
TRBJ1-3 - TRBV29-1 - TGCAGCGTTAGAGACTCTGGAAACACCATATATTTT CSVRDSGNTIYF
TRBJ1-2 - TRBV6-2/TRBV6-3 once TGTGCCAGCATGGGAGGCGCACACTATGGCTACACCTTC CASMGGAHYGYTF
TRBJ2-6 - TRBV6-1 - TGTGCCAGCCTGGGCAGGGAACTTATGTCTGGGGCCAACGTCCTGACTTTC CASLGRELMSGANVLTF
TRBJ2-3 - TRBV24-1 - TGTGCCACCAGTGCCCCACTTAGCACAGATACGCAGTATTTT CATSAPLSTDTQYF
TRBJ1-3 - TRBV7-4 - TGTGCCAGCAGCTTATCTACCACCATATATTTT CASSLSTTIYF